These T cell receptor beta chains were read from a single sample in a study of cytomegalovirus exposure and HLA in healthy donors. The table came from immunoSEQ multiplex PCR; TCRdb's copy has only in-frame clones and leaves some out. The table has about 130,000 clones, roughly 78% seen once; the top ten hold under 13%. Sequenced material: PBMCs. The source of these receptors is a man younger than 45 in good health and CMV-seropositive. The CDR3 runs from the conserved cysteine through the conserved F or W. D genes are given only for firm matches. Only some rows state a clone size, as once, few, many or a class for expanded clones.

>TRBJ1-2|-|TRBV28|-
CASSLRSYGYTF
TGTGCCAGCAGTTTAAGGAGCTATGGCTACACCTTC
>TRBJ2-7|-|TRBV6-5|-
CASRTLQAYEQYF
TGTGCCAGCAGGACCCTGCAGGCCTACGAGCAGTACTTC
>TRBJ2-5|TRBD2|TRBV15|-
CATSRSRTSGQETQYF
TGTGCCACCAGCAGAAGCCGGACTAGCGGCCAAGAGACCCAGTACTTC
>TRBJ1-2|-|TRBV5-1|few
CASSLDSGISGYTF
TGCGCCAGCAGCTTGGATAGCGGTATATCTGGCTACACCTTC
>TRBJ2-5|TRBD1|TRBV5-8|few
CASSSYLQGDGQYF
TGTGCCAGCAGCTCTTACTTACAGGGGGATGGCCAGTACTTC
>TRBJ2-2|TRBD2|TRBV6-4|once
CASSDSGLAGRRGELFF
TGTGCCAGCAGTGACTCGGGTCTAGCGGGACGCCGCGGGGAGCTGTTTTTT
>TRBJ2-2|TRBD2|TRBV18|once
CASSPIAGESTGELFF
TGTGCCAGCTCACCGATAGCGGGAGAATCCACCGGGGAGCTGTTTTTT
>TRBJ2-7|TRBD1|TRBV9|-
CASSVEGTGSDEQYF
TGTGCCAGCAGCGTAGAAGGGACAGGGAGCGACGAGCAGTACTTC
>TRBJ1-1|-|TRBV9|once
CASSGTVGTNTEAFF
TGTGCCAGCAGCGGAACGGTCGGTACTAACACTGAAGCTTTCTTT
>TRBJ2-7|TRBD1|TRBV2|-
CASTERDSQLYEQYF
TGTGCCAGCACCGAACGGGACAGCCAACTATACGAGCAGTACTTC
>TRBJ2-3|-|TRBV30|-
CAWRRGTYTDTQYF
TGTGCCTGGAGGAGGGGGACCTACACAGATACGCAGTATTTT
>TRBJ1-1|-|TRBV4-2|-
CASSRDTPYRWLDTEAFF
TGTGCCAGCAGCCGGGACACCCCGTATAGGTGGTTGGACACTGAAGCTTTCTTT
>TRBJ2-2|-|TRBV5-6|few
CASSLYYQNTGELFF
TGTGCCAGCAGCTTGTACTACCAGAACACCGGGGAGCTGTTTTTT
>TRBJ2-3|TRBD2|TRBV27|-
CASSLSGRRTDTQYF
TGTGCCAGCAGCCTTAGCGGGAGGAGGACAGATACGCAGTATTTT
>TRBJ2-1|-|TRBV27|-
CASSFTVNNEQFF
TGTGCCAGCAGTTTTACAGTCAACAATGAGCAGTTCTTC
>TRBJ2-7|TRBD2|TRBV9|-
CASSETGSGSYEQYF
TGTGCCAGCAGCGAAACGGGTAGCGGGAGCTACGAGCAGTACTTC
>TRBJ2-7|-|TRBV6-5|-
CASSYSSAGTSYEQYF
TGTGCCAGCAGTTACTCGAGCGCTGGCACCTCCTACGAGCAGTACTTC
>TRBJ2-6|-|TRBV11-2|-
CASSTYRGVSGANVLTF
TGTGCCAGCAGCACGTACCGGGGAGTCTCTGGGGCCAACGTCCTGACTTTC
>TRBJ2-1|TRBD2|TRBV30|-
CAWSVGLAGVGDEQFF
TGTGCCTGGAGTGTCGGGCTAGCGGGCGTGGGCGATGAGCAGTTCTTC
>TRBJ2-7|-|TRBV2|-
CASIRGGIDQYF
TGTGCCAGCATCAGAGGGGGAATCGATCAGTACTTT